What follows are 7 T cell receptor beta chains derived from one specimen sequenced in a study of shared clonotypes between healthy human individuals. TCRdb's table, derived via immunoSEQ multiplex PCR, lists solely in-frame clones and lacks some. Of over a million clones in the sample, approximately 96% are singletons; the top ten hold 1% to 1.5%. The sequenced material came from naive CD4+ T cells sorted from blood. Subset noted: CD45RA+ positively selected. These receptors were taken from a man aged 30-40 years in good health.

The chain recombines TRBV5-6 with TRBJ1-5; D remains unclear. The CDR3 loop spans 16 amino acids. V was clipped by 0 bases and J by 3 bases, with 13 bases between them. Germline V gene sequence: CDR1 SGHDT, CDR2 YYEEEE. CDR3 DNA: TGTGCCAGCAGCTTGGCACGGGGTCCCTTCAATCAGCCCCAGCATTTT. Translation: CASSLARGPFNQPQHF.

V is TRBV5-1 and J is TRBJ2-7, with 8 bases identical to TRBD1. Germline CDR1 SGHRS, CDR2 YFSETQ. Trimming cost V 1 base and J 7 bases; bases outside gene matches: 16. The length of the CDR3 is 17 residues. The CDR3 DNA is TGCGCCAGCAGCTTGTACCCGGCCCAGGGGGCTTTAGAAGAGCAGTACTTC. The encoded protein is CASSLYPAQGALEEQYF. Using reference TRBV5-1 and TRBJ2-7 for the parts outside the CDR3, the full variable domain is KAGVTQTPRYLIKTRGQQVTLSCSPISGHRSVSWYQQTPGQGLQFLFEYFSETQRNKGNFPGRFSGRQFSNSRSEMNVSTLELGDSALYLCASSLYPAQGALEEQYFGPGTRLTVT.

The chain is built from TRBV7-6 and TRBJ2-6; D gene ambiguous. This CDR3 is 13 amino acids long. V was trimmed by 6 bases and J by 1 base, leaving 4 bases between them. Germline V gene lookup returns CDR1 SGHVS and CDR2 FNYEAQ. CDR3: CASRLSGANVLTF. Here the CDR3 DNA reads TGTGCCAGCAGGTTATCTGGGGCCAACGTCCTGACTTTC.

This clone showed up just once. V gene TRBV6-1 combines with J gene TRBJ2-7; D unresolved. Germline V gene lookup returns CDR1 MNHNS and CDR2 SASEGT. The V end was cut by 5 bases, the J end by 4 bases, with 6 bases between. This CDR3 contains 11 residues. This chain's CDR3 is CASSHHYEQYF. In DNA, the CDR3 is TGTGCCAGCAGTCATCATTACGAGCAGTACTTC.

V gene TRBV28 combines with J gene TRBJ2-7; 10 nucleotides line up with TRBD1. The germline gives CDR1 MDHEN, CDR2 SYDVKM. CDR3 length equals 15 residues. J gave up 3 bases and V 5 bases, and 7 bases lay outside the gene matches. CDR3 in amino acids: CASSLYGTGDYEQYF. Here the CDR3 DNA reads TGTGCCAGCAGTCTCTATGGGACAGGGGACTACGAGCAGTACTTC.

The chain couples TRBV5-1 to TRBJ2-1; TRBD2 matches 7 bases. The CDR3 is made up of 18 amino acids. Germline loops: CDR1 SGHRS, CDR2 YFSETQ. V lost 4 bases and J lost 0; bases outside the gene matches: 13. CDR3 in DNA: TGCGCCAGCAGCCCGGGGGGAGCGGGTCCTTACTCCTACAATGAGCAGTTCTTC. This sequence encodes CASSPGGAGPYSYNEQFF.

The chain uses TRBV21-1 and TRBJ1-1; the DNA was not compared with TRBD1, the D call given in the table. TRBV21-1 counts as a pseudogene. This CDR3 region has 14 residues. The CDR3 loop is CASSQTTGYTEAFF. The CDR3 nucleotides read TGTGCCAGCAGCCAAACGACAGGGTACACTGAAGCTTTCTTT.